The entry that follows covers one TCR beta chain sequence. Libraries were prepared by immunoSEQ multiplex PCR; TCRdb keeps only in-frame clonotypes and omits some of them. There are over a million clones in the sample; 75% to 85% occur only once, and 0.6% to 0.75% lies in the top ten. The data belong to a study of shared clonotypes between healthy human individuals. Trimming took off 5 bases at V and 2 bases at J, with 10 bases between the two ends. The CDR3 is 13 amino acids. The germline gives CDR1 MDHEN, CDR2 SYDVKM. Sequencing was performed on memory CD4+ T cells from PBMCs. Subset specified: CD45RA-negative fraction. This receptor was taken from a man younger than 30 in good health. Some clones in this sample may be carry-over from other donors' samples. The J gene is TRBJ2-7, the V gene TRBV28; D possibly matches TRBD1 or TRBD2 (5 bases each). CDR3 region: CASSRLGPYEQYF. The CDR3 DNA reads TGTGCCAGCAGTCGTTTGGGACCCTACGAGCAGTACTTC.